The 19 T cell receptor beta chains reported below all come from one sample, sequenced in a study of tumor-infiltrating lymphocytes in oesophageal squamous cell carcinoma. One entry per CDR3 protein, called by TCRdb with MiXCR from the PCR reads. The repertoire holds 15,000 to 19,000 distinct CDR3 sequences, with roughly half as singletons. Sequencing input: esophageal tumor tissue. The receptor source for this set is a female donor with esophageal squamous cell carcinoma.

Judged by abundance, this clonotype is medium-sized. The CDR3: CASGAFGGTQETQYF. CDR3 coding DNA: TGTGCCAGCGGAGCGTTCGGGGGGACCCAAGAGACCCAGTACTTC. This rearrangement joins TRBV6-1 to TRBJ2-5; TRBD2 aligns across 7 bases. This CDR3 contains 15 residues. Germline V CDR1 and CDR2: MNHNS, SASEGT. With V trimmed by 8 bases and J by 1 base, 10 bases remained unmatched.

This clonotype has just a few counts. The V and J genes are TRBV7-3 and TRBJ2-2, with TRBD1 identical over 7 bases. The V and J ends lost 5 bases and 6 bases, in that order; junction bases with no gene match: 3. Per germline, CDR1 SGHTA and CDR2 FQGTGA. The CDR3 is 13 amino acids. This CDR3 reads CASSPQGAGELFF. The CDR3 DNA reads as TGTGCCAGCAGCCCCCAGGGGGCCGGGGAGCTGTTTTTT. The full variable domain, with the rest looked up from reference TRBV7-3 and TRBJ2-2, is GAGVSQTPSNKVTEKGKYVELRCDPISGHTALYWYRQSLGQGPEFLIYFQGTGAADDSGLPNDRFFAVRPEGSVSTLKIQRTERGDSAVYLCASSPQGAGELFFGEGSRLTVL.

The gene calls are TRBV11-1 and TRBJ2-3; 10 bases are a match to TRBD1. The DNA end lines up better with TRBJ2-5; the J call may be wrong. Germline V gives CDR1 SGHAT, CDR2 FQDESV (reference sequence). This CDR3 region has 14 residues. CDR3 DNA: TGTGCCAGCAGCTCGGGACAGGGGCAAGAGACCCAGTACTTC. Amino acid sequence: CASSSGQGQETQYF.

By share, this clonotype ranks as medium-sized. The chain has TRBV24-1 and TRBJ2-1, with 7 bases identical to TRBD2. Germline V gene lookup returns CDR1 KGHDR and CDR2 SFDVKD. V was clipped by 6 bases and J by 1 base; unmatched bases: 11. The CDR3 runs to 17 residues. The CDR3, as DNA: TGTGCCACCAGTAGCGCCGGGACTACGGTTTCCTACAATGAGCAGTTCTTC. Amino acid sequence: CATSSAGTTVSYNEQFF.

The rearrangement joins TRBV5-1 to TRBJ2-5; tentatively, D is TRBD1 (6 bases). V lost 1 base to trimming and J lost 11 bases, with 30 bases between them. The CDR3 runs to 18 residues. Germline V CDR1 and CDR2: SGHRS, YFSETQ. DNA of the CDR3: TGCGCCAGCAGCTTGAAAGTCGGTGTTGGGGGCTCCTACAATGAGCAGTACTTC. Its protein is CASSLKVGVGGSYNEQYF. Together with reference TRBV5-1 and TRBJ2-5, the CDR3 gives the full variable domain: KAGVTQTPRYLIKTRGQQVTLSCSPISGHRSVSWYQQTPGQGLQFLFEYFSETQRNKGNFPGRFSGRQFSNSRSEMNVSTLELGDSALYLCASSLKVGVGGSYNEQYFGPGTRLLVL.

The V gene is TRBV7-2, the J gene TRBJ2-2; TRBD2 agrees at 10 bases. There are 16 residues in the CDR3. Germline V gene lookup returns CDR1 SGHTA and CDR2 FQGNSA. After removal of 2 bases from V and 6 bases from J, the junction contained 6 bases not matched to a gene. This CDR3 reads CASSLRTSGTAGELFF. The CDR3 DNA sequence: TGTGCCAGCAGCTTACGGACTAGCGGTACGGCCGGGGAGCTGTTTTTT.

This clonotype is medium-sized (0.01 to 0.1%) by share. The V and J genes are TRBV7-9 and TRBJ1-1; D gene unclear. Trimming took 6 bases from V and 6 from J, leaving 8 bases between them. The CDR3 has 11 residues. Germline V lookup: CDR1 SEHNR, CDR2 FQNEAQ (reference sequence). CDR3 amino acids: CASRRQPEAFF. CDR3 nucleotide sequence: TGTGCCAGCAGAAGGCAGCCTGAAGCTTTCTTT.

The genes are TRBV12-3 or TRBV12-4 and TRBJ2-6; D is undetermined. The ends were cut back, 5 bases at V and 0 bases at J, with 11 bases in the middle. The CDR3 has 16 amino acids. The CDR3 DNA sequence: TGTGCCAGCAGTAGATCACTTCTCTCTGGGGCCAACGTCCTGACTTTC. Translating it yields CASSRSLLSGANVLTF.

Remarks on this clonotype: Lacking the conserved final phenylalanine or tryptophan, this CDR3 likely reflects a read error. It is unclear where the CDR3 begins or ends on the DNA, so no DNA is shown, and the CDR3 is as TCRdb lists it. The V call is TRBV7-2, the J call TRBJ2-6; the table's D call TRBD2 went unverified against the DNA. Germline V gene lookup returns CDR1 SGHTA and CDR2 FQGNSA. The CDR3 adds up to 8 amino acids, both ends counted. This chain's CDR3 is CASSLVRE.

The CDR3 DNA is TGTGCCAGCAGCTTAGCGGTAGGGGACAGGGGTAACGACGAGCAGTACTTC. It specifies CASSLAVGDRGNDEQYF. The chain couples TRBV7-6 to TRBJ2-5, with 10 bases aligning to TRBD1. The J call is uncertain, as TRBJ2-7 better fits the DNA end. This CDR3 is 17 amino acids long. Per the germline V gene, CDR1 is SGHVS and CDR2 is FNYEAQ.

The chain joins TRBV28 to TRBJ1-2; D gene uncertain. CDR3 length equals 13 residues. CDR1 and CDR2 (germline): MDHEN, SYDVKM. V was trimmed by 3 bases and J by 8 bases, leaving 13 bases between them. Here the CDR3 reads CASSLYQLTGYTF. As DNA, the CDR3 is TGTGCCAGCAGTTTGTATCAGCTGACCGGCTACACCTTC.

In nucleotides, the CDR3 is TGTGCCAGCAGCTTATCCCAGGCGAACACTGAAGCTTTCTTT. Encoded protein: CASSLSQANTEAFF. This chain joins TRBV5-6 and TRBJ1-1; D gene ambiguous. The CDR3 extends over 14 amino acids. CDR1 SGHDT and CDR2 YYEEEE come from the germline V gene. V lost 2 bases to trimming and J lost 1 base, with 9 bases between them.

The chain uses TRBV7-6 and TRBJ2-1; 9 bases line up with TRBD2. Germline values: CDR1 SGHVS, CDR2 FNYEAQ. This CDR3 is built from 14 residues. The V and J ends lost 5 bases and 8 bases, in that order; junction bases with no gene match: 7. CDR3 in amino acids: CASSRSGRSDEQFF. The CDR3 DNA follows: TGTGCCAGCAGCCGGAGCGGGAGGAGCGATGAGCAGTTCTTC.

The rearrangement links TRBV7-2 to TRBJ1-2; 11 bases are a match to TRBD1. There are 14 residues in the CDR3. The germline gives CDR1 SGHTA, CDR2 FQGNSA. Germline trimming cut 4 bases from V and 7 bases from J; bases unmatched to any gene: 5. As DNA, the CDR3 is TGTGCCAGCAGCTCAGGACAGGGGGCAAGTGGCTACACCTTC. It translates to CASSSGQGASGYTF.

This chain uses TRBV7-2 with TRBJ2-5, with D possibly being TRBD2 (6 bases). The J call may be wrong; the DNA end is better matched by TRBJ2-6. Looked up from germline, CDR1 is SGHTA and CDR2 is FQGNSA. This CDR3 contains 17 residues. CDR3 nucleotides: TGTGCCAGCAGGCCACCCCTGACTAGTAGTGGGGCCAACGTCCTGACTTTC. Its protein product is CASRPPLTSSGANVLTF.

By proportion, this clonotype is large. The rearrangement joins TRBV6-6 to TRBJ2-5, with D maybe TRBD2 (6 bases). The CDR3 runs 14 residues. V was clipped by 0 bases and J by 4 bases, with 9 bases between them. CDR1 and CDR2 from the germline V gene are MNHNY and SVGAGI (reference sequence). The CDR3 nucleotides are TGTGCCAGCAGTTACTCGGGGGGAGGAGAGACCCAGTACTTC. Amino acid sequence: CASSYSGGGETQYF.

In this sample, this clonotype turned up once. Here the CDR3 omits its conserved ending phenylalanine or tryptophan, so a read error is the likely source. The DNA is left out, because the CDR3 cannot be placed on it with certainty; the CDR3 is given as TCRdb lists it. V gene TRBV7-8 combines with J gene TRBJ2-6; the DNA was not used to check the table's D call, TRBD1. CDR1 is SGHVS, CDR2 FQNEAQ, per germline. Both ends counted, the CDR3 spans 19 residues. Here the CDR3 reads CASSLVPSGTARNIQYFGA.

This clonotype is judged large. The rearrangement uses TRBV12-3 or TRBV12-4 and TRBJ2-1; either TRBD1 or TRBD2 may supply D (6 bases each). This CDR3 has 14 amino acids. V lost 6 bases and J lost 6, with 15 bases in between. Written as DNA, the CDR3 is TGTGCCAGCAGCCCACAGGGAGGAATCAATGAGCAGTTCTTC. This sequence encodes CASSPQGGINEQFF.

Here the CDR3 DNA reads TGTGCCAGCAGCTCCGGGACTCACAATGAGCAGTTCTTC. It yields the protein CASSSGTHNEQFF. The rearrangement joins TRBV7-4 to TRBJ2-3, with D maybe TRBD2 (6 bases). The J call is uncertain, as TRBJ2-1 better fits the DNA end. The CDR3 consists of 13 residues. Germline CDR1 reads SGHVT; CDR2 reads SQSDAQ.